These 28 T cell receptor beta chains were sequenced from one sample in a study of cytomegalovirus exposure and HLA in healthy donors. With 60 Vbeta and 13 Jbeta primers, the PCR was carried out. The data were produced by immunoSEQ multiplex PCR, yet TCRdb's version contains in-frame clones alone and is incomplete. The data contain about 190,000 clones, roughly four fifths of them seen just once; the ten biggest clones take up about 0.78%. The sample was PBMCs. The receptors derive from a woman aged 18-29 years in good health and CMV-seronegative.

The chain employs TRBV30 and TRBJ1-5; 7 positions match TRBD1. The CDR3 loop spans 15 amino acids. Germline V CDR1 and CDR2: GTSNPN, SVGIG (reference sequence). V dropped 2 bases and J dropped 3; count of bases not matched to a gene: 7. The CDR3 region has the DNA TGTGCCTGGAGTAAACCGGGACAGTTCAATCAGCCCCAGCATTTT. The encoded protein is CAWSKPGQFNQPQHF.

The chain recombines TRBV27 with TRBJ2-5, with TRBD2 as a possible D gene (7 bases). V was pared by 5 bases and J by 4 bases, with 17 bases between. Germline values: CDR1 MNHEY, CDR2 SMNVEV (reference sequence). The CDR3 contains 15 residues. In DNA, the CDR3 is TGTGCCAGCAGTCGGAGGGGGGGACGGGGAGAGACCCAGTACTTC. It is translated as CASSRRGGRGETQYF.

The rearrangement joins TRBV11-2 to TRBJ2-7; TRBD1 matches 7 bases. V lost 4 bases and J lost 3; bases outside the gene matches: 6. The CDR3 consists of 14 residues. Germline-derived CDR1 and CDR2 are SGHAT and FQNNGV. The CDR3 DNA follows: TGTGCCAGCAGCTACCGGGACAGAGACTACGAGCAGTACTTC. It encodes CASSYRDRDYEQYF.

V gene TRBV29-1 combines with J gene TRBJ2-3; 12 bases are a match to TRBD2. The CDR3 loop spans 16 amino acids. Germline-derived CDR1 and CDR2 are SQVTM and ANQGSEA. Trimming removed 3 bases from V and 3 bases from J; junction bases left unmatched: 7. The CDR3 reads CSVEGVTSGGTDTQYF. For the CDR3, the DNA is TGCAGCGTTGAGGGAGTAACTAGCGGGGGGACAGATACGCAGTATTTT.

There are a few counts of this clone. The chain carries TRBV18 and TRBJ1-5; D is unresolved. Trimming stripped 3 bases from V and 9 bases from J, with 6 bases between. This CDR3 region has 11 residues. Germline-derived CDR1 and CDR2 are KGHSH and LQKENI. The CDR3 spells CASSPVWPQHF. The CDR3 bases are TGTGCCAGCTCACCTGTCTGGCCCCAGCATTTT.

This clone has more than one count but fewer than ten. This chain joins TRBV14 and TRBJ2-6; 9 bases align to TRBD1. This CDR3 has 17 amino acids. Germline-derived CDR1 and CDR2 are SGHDN and FVKESK. The trim removed 4 bases at V and 1 base at J, leaving 5 bases unmatched. Written as DNA, the CDR3 is TGTGCCAGCAGCCCCGGGACAGGGCGGTCTGGGGCCAACGTCCTGACTTTC. As protein: CASSPGTGRSGANVLTF. The variable domain in full, with the rest retrieved from reference TRBV14 and TRBJ2-6, is EAGVTQFPSHSVIEKGQTVTLRCDPISGHDNLYWYRRVMGKEIKFLLHFVKESKQDESGMPNNRFLAERTGGTYSTLKVQPAELEDSGVYFCASSPGTGRSGANVLTFGAGSRLTVL.

The V and J genes are TRBV5-1 and TRBJ2-5; 9 bases fit TRBD1. There are 15 residues in the CDR3. Germline CDR1 and CDR2: SGHRS and YFSETQ. After removal of 3 bases from V and 3 bases from J, the junction contained 6 bases not matched to a gene. The CDR3 nucleotides are TGCGCCAGCAGCTGGGACAGGGCTTTGGAAGAGACCCAGTACTTC. As protein: CASSWDRALEETQYF. Combining the CDR3 with reference TRBV5-1 and TRBJ2-5 gives the whole variable domain KAGVTQTPRYLIKTRGQQVTLSCSPISGHRSVSWYQQTPGQGLQFLFEYFSETQRNKGNFPGRFSGRQFSNSRSEMNVSTLELGDSALYLCASSWDRALEETQYFGPGTRLLVL.

The genes are TRBV6-1 and TRBJ2-7; 8 bases line up with TRBD1. The CDR3 runs to 13 residues. Germline lookup yields CDR1 MNHNS and CDR2 SASEGT. With V trimmed by 11 bases and J by 2 bases, 8 bases remained unmatched. The CDR3 sequence: CAGGQAVTYEQYF. In DNA form, the CDR3 reads TGTGCCGGGGGACAGGCGGTTACCTACGAGCAGTACTTC.

The sample holds one count of this clone. The rearrangement joins TRBV5-8 to TRBJ2-5, with D tentatively TRBD1 (6 bases). Trimming left V 4 bases short and J 0 bases short, with 13 bases between. The CDR3 sequence is 15 residues long. Germline-derived CDR1 and CDR2 are SGHTS and YDEGEE. The CDR3 nucleotides read TGTGCCAGCAGCCCAGGGGTTTTGTACCAAGAGACCCAGTACTTC. Protein product: CASSPGVLYQETQYF.

The chain has TRBV11-2 and TRBJ2-5; 7 bases map to TRBD1. After removal of 1 base from V and 5 bases from J, the junction contained 4 bases not matched to a gene. Germline assignment: CDR1 SGHAT and CDR2 FQNNGV. The CDR3 consists of 14 residues. CDR3 sequence reads: CASSLAGGLETQYF. DNA of the CDR3: TGTGCCAGCAGCTTAGCAGGGGGATTGGAGACCCAGTACTTC.

The CDR3 sequence: CASSAGTAYGYTF. The CDR3 nucleotides read TGTGCCTCCTCCGCCGGGACAGCCTATGGCTACACCTTC. The chain joins TRBV2 to TRBJ1-2; the match to TRBD1 covers 7 bases. Germline lookup yields CDR1 SNHLY and CDR2 FYNNEI. V was clipped by 11 bases and J by 4 bases; unmatched bases: 10. There are 13 residues in the CDR3. The variable domain in full, with the rest retrieved from reference TRBV2 and TRBJ1-2, is EPEVTQTPSHQVTQMGQEVILRCVPISNHLYFYWYRQILGQKVEFLVSFYNNEISEKSEIFDDQFSVERPDGSNFTLKIRSTKLEDSAMYFCASSAGTAYGYTFGSGTRLTVV.

The chain is built from TRBV28 and TRBJ2-3, with 10 bases that match TRBD2. CDR1 MDHEN and CDR2 SYDVKM come from the germline V gene. The CDR3 sequence is 15 residues long. V gave up 4 bases and J gave up 5 bases; unmatched junction bases: 6. The CDR3 DNA follows: TGTGCCAGCAGTTCTAGCGGGAGATTGGGAGATACGCAGTATTTT. It encodes CASSSSGRLGDTQYF.

V gene TRBV18 combines with J gene TRBJ2-2, with 9 bases aligning to TRBD1. The junction had 7 bases not matched to a gene; V was cut back by 5 bases and J by 6 bases. Looked up from germline, CDR1 is KGHSH and CDR2 is LQKENI. The CDR3 is 15 amino acids. This chain's CDR3 is CASSARDREAGELFF. For the CDR3, the DNA is TGTGCCAGCTCAGCCAGGGACAGGGAGGCCGGGGAGCTGTTTTTT. Using reference TRBV18 and TRBJ2-2 for the parts outside the CDR3, the full variable domain is NAGVMQNPRHLVRRRGQEARLRCSPMKGHSHVYWYRQLPEEGLKFMVYLQKENIIDESGMPKERFSAEFPKEGPSILRIQQVVRGDSAAYFCASSARDREAGELFFGEGSRLTVL.

The J gene is TRBJ1-5, the V gene TRBV6-1, with D possibly matching TRBD1 (5 bases). Trimming left V 9 bases short and J 0 bases short, with 15 bases between. The germline V gene has CDR1 MNHNS and CDR2 SASEGT. CDR3 size: 15 residues. The CDR3 sequence is CASRGGSHSNQPQHF. CDR3 in DNA: TGTGCCAGTCGCGGGGGGTCCCATAGCAATCAGCCCCAGCATTTT.

The chain joins TRBV5-1 to TRBJ1-1; possibly TRBD1 for D (6 bases). Per germline, CDR1 SGHRS and CDR2 YFSETQ. The CDR3 runs to 14 residues. Trimming left V 4 bases short and J 4 bases short, with 14 bases between. CDR3 protein: CASSQDGGRTEAFF. CDR3 coding DNA: TGCGCCAGCAGCCAGGACGGGGGGCGCACTGAAGCTTTCTTT. Combining the CDR3 with reference TRBV5-1 and TRBJ1-1 gives the whole variable domain KAGVTQTPRYLIKTRGQQVTLSCSPISGHRSVSWYQQTPGQGLQFLFEYFSETQRNKGNFPGRFSGRQFSNSRSEMNVSTLELGDSALYLCASSQDGGRTEAFFGQGTRLTVV.

The chain carries TRBV28 and TRBJ2-3, with 13 nucleotides matching TRBD2. The J segment lost 6 bases and the V segment lost 5 bases, leaving 17 bases of the junction unmatched. CDR1 is MDHEN and CDR2 is SYDVKM in the germline V gene. The CDR3 is made up of 19 amino acids. Here the CDR3 reads CASSPTALAGGPGSDTQYF. The DNA of the CDR3 is TGTGCCAGCAGTCCCACGGCACTAGCGGGAGGGCCGGGTTCCGATACGCAGTATTTT. Full variable domain (remainder filled in from reference TRBV28 and TRBJ2-3): DVKVTQSSRYLVKRTGEKVFLECVQDMDHENMFWYRQDPGLGLRLIYFSYDVKMKEKGDIPEGYSVSREKKERFSLILESASTNQTSMYLCASSPTALAGGPGSDTQYFGPGTRLTVL.

This sequence joins TRBV27 and TRBJ2-3; the match to TRBD1 covers 7 bases. CDR1 is MNHEY and CDR2 is SMNVEV in the germline V gene (reference sequence). The CDR3 covers 14 residues. V was pared by 6 bases and J by 5 bases, with 8 bases of the junction left unmatched. The CDR3: CASRRATGLDTQYF. In nucleotides, the CDR3 is TGTGCCAGCAGACGCGCGACAGGGTTAGATACGCAGTATTTT.

The DNA for the CDR3 is TGTGCCAGCAGCCTGGCGGTACAAGAGACCCAGTACTTC. Translating gives CASSLAVQETQYF. The chain has TRBV28 and TRBJ2-5; D gene unclear. CDR3 size: 13 residues. Trimming removed 6 bases at V and 2 bases at J, with 10 bases between. The germline CDR1 and CDR2 sequences are MDHEN and SYDVKM.

The CDR3 sequence is CASSQELAGGVKFF. The DNA of the CDR3 is TGTGCCAGCAGCCAAGAACTAGCGGGAGGTGTTAAGTTCTTC. The V gene is TRBV14, the J gene TRBJ2-1, with TRBD2 matching 12 bases. This CDR3 is 14 amino acids long. CDR1 is SGHDN and CDR2 is FVKESK in the germline V gene. The V segment lost 0 bases and the J segment 14 bases; nucleotides outside the gene matches: 5. Complete variable domain (other parts from reference TRBV14 and TRBJ2-1): EAGVTQFPSHSVIEKGQTVTLRCDPISGHDNLYWYRRVMGKEIKFLLHFVKESKQDESGMPNNRFLAERTGGTYSTLKVQPAELEDSGVYFCASSQELAGGVKFFGPGTRLTVL.

The chain joins TRBV6-5 to TRBJ2-1; D is perhaps TRBD2 (7 bases). The CDR3 contains 15 residues. Germline V gives CDR1 MNHEY, CDR2 SVGAGI. V lost 8 bases, J lost 3 bases, and 17 bases lay in between. The CDR3 DNA reads TGTGCCAGCCGCCTAGGGGGGGCCGGCTACAATGAGCAGTTCTTC. Translated, it gives CASRLGGAGYNEQFF.

V and J are TRBV6-5 and TRBJ2-7; 9 bases agree with TRBD1. CDR3 length equals 15 residues. V lost 2 bases, J lost 3 bases, and 5 bases stayed unmatched. Germline values: CDR1 MNHEY, CDR2 SVGAGI. The CDR3 loop reads CASSYAPGQGYEQYF. As DNA, the CDR3 is TGTGCCAGCAGTTACGCGCCGGGACAGGGCTACGAGCAGTACTTC.

J is TRBJ1-4 and V is TRBV5-1; possibly TRBD1 for D (5 bases). With 7 bases removed from V and 3 bases from J, the gap between germline ends came to 10 bases. The V gene's germline CDR1 is SGHRS and CDR2 YFSETQ. CDR3 size: 13 residues. The CDR3 spells CASARGANEKLFF. In nucleotides, the CDR3 is TGCGCCAGCGCACGGGGGGCTAATGAAAAACTGTTTTTT.

The chain joins TRBV9 to TRBJ1-1, with a weak D call TRBD1 (5 bases). Germline CDR1 SGDLS, CDR2 YYNGEE. The CDR3 has 15 amino acids. Trimming removed 3 bases from V and 2 bases from J, with 14 bases in between. The CDR3 here is CASSGRGGVNTEAFF. In DNA, the CDR3 is TGTGCCAGCAGCGGGAGGGGAGGGGTTAACACTGAAGCTTTCTTT.

This chain joins TRBV6-5 and TRBJ2-7; 8 bases fit TRBD1. Germline V CDR1 and CDR2: MNHEY, SVGAGI. CDR3 length: 15 residues. J was trimmed by 1 base and V by 2 bases; bases with no gene match: 4. The CDR3 here is CASSYLRQGSYEQYF. The CDR3 bases are TGTGCCAGCAGTTACCTTCGACAGGGGTCCTACGAGCAGTACTTC.

The V and J genes are TRBV27 and TRBJ1-2, with a weak D call TRBD1 (5 bases). Between the trimmed V and J ends, which lost 2 bases and 6 bases, there was a span of 13 bases. Germline CDR1 and CDR2: MNHEY and SMNVEV (reference sequence). The CDR3 runs to 14 residues. The CDR3 DNA sequence: TGTGCCAGCAGTTTAGGGGTGGCAGGGCATGGCTACACCTTC. This codes for CASSLGVAGHGYTF.

This chain uses TRBV2 with TRBJ1-2; a weak D match, TRBD1 (5 bases). V dropped 8 bases and J dropped 3 bases, with 19 bases sitting between them. The length of the CDR3 is 15 residues. Germline loops: CDR1 SNHLY, CDR2 FYNNEI. The CDR3 nucleotides are TGTGCCAGCCACCCCAGCGGTGGAGGGGACTATGGCTACACCTTC. The encoded protein is CASHPSGGGDYGYTF.

The rearrangement links TRBV5-4 to TRBJ1-3; TRBD1 agrees at 8 bases. The CDR3 has 18 residues. Per germline, CDR1 SGHNT and CDR2 YYREEE (reference sequence). V gave up 4 bases and J gave up 2 bases; unmatched junction bases: 14. CDR3 amino acids: CASSQERAGGAPGNTIYF. The DNA for the CDR3 is TGTGCCAGCAGCCAGGAGAGGGCAGGGGGCGCACCTGGAAACACCATATATTTT.

This clone occurred a few times. This chain uses TRBV5-1 with TRBJ2-3; 16 nucleotides agree with TRBD2. V lost 3 bases, J lost 6 bases, and 4 bases stayed unmatched. CDR1 is SGHRS and CDR2 is YFSETQ in the germline V gene. There are 16 residues in the CDR3. The CDR3 DNA reads TGCGCCAGCAGCTGGGGGACTAGCGGGGGGGCGGATACGCAGTATTTT. Its translation is CASSWGTSGGADTQYF.